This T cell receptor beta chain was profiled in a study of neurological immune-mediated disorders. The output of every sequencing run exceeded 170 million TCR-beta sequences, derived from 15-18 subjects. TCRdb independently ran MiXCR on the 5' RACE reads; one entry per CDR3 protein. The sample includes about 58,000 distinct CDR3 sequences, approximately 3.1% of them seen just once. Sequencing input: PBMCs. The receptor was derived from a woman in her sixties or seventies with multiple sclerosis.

CDR3 coding DNA: TGTGCCAGCTCACCACCTTCTACGCCCCAGCATGAGCAGTTCTTC. It codes for CASSPPSTPQHEQFF. The J gene is TRBJ2-1, the V gene TRBV18; D call uncertain. This CDR3 spans 15 amino acids. CDR1 and CDR2 (germline): KGHSH, LQKENI. Trimming took 0 bases from V and 8 from J, leaving 14 bases between them. Combining the CDR3 with reference TRBV18 and TRBJ2-1 gives the whole variable domain NAGVMQNPRHLVRRRGQEARLRCSPMKGHSHVYWYRQLPEEGLKFMVYLQKENIIDESGMPKERFSAEFPKEGPSILRIQQVVRGDSAAYFCASSPPSTPQHEQFFGPGTRLTVL.